This TCR beta chain originates from a study of blood T cell repertoires in COVID-19. Per the study methods: Counts of nucleated cells, estimated from reference gene primer amplification, were obtained. Repertoires were generated with immunoSEQ multiplex PCR, while TCRdb's copy carries only in-frame clones and drops some. The V and J calls and clone size come from that table; D and trimming were worked out from the DNA. Among some 83,000 clones listed, about 86% were seen once. From germline, CDR1 is SGHRS and CDR2 YFSETQ. V shed 5 bases, J shed 2 bases, and the junction held 4 bases outside the gene matches. This CDR3 contains 15 residues.

The rearrangement joins TRBV5-1 to TRBJ1-3; 10 bases are shared with TRBD1. This receptor was obtained from an elderly man in a cohort sampled during active COVID-19. Sequencing input: peripheral blood. The CDR3 protein is CASRPGTGAGNTIYF. The CDR3 DNA sequence: TGCGCCAGCAGGCCTGGGACAGGGGCTGGAAACACCATATATTTT.